A single sample gave rise to the 16 T cell receptor beta chains below, sequenced in a study of T cells in Graves' hyperthyroidism and ophthalmopathy. TCR beta CDR3 sequences were amplified from RNA transcripts. Primed by the HTBI set, a first-round RT-PCR was run on the TCR CDR3. TCRdb re-analysed the multiplex PCR reads in MiXCR, keeping a single row per CDR3 protein. The data hold over 400,000 distinct CDR3 sequences, with 22% observed a single time. The sample was blood. These receptors were taken from a woman aged 70-85 years with Graves' ophthalmopathy.

This clonotype has just a few counts. The chain combines TRBV6-1 with TRBJ1-5; D gene uncertain. From germline, CDR1 is MNHNS and CDR2 SASEGT. V lost 4 bases and J 0 bases, leaving 1 base between the germline ends. The CDR3 loop spans 12 amino acids. The DNA of the CDR3 is TGTGCCAGCAGTGTTAGCAATCAGCCCCAGCATTTT. Its translation: CASSVSNQPQHF.

This clonotype was seen repeatedly, ten times or more. This CDR3 is CASSLFQLRGKNTEAFF. The CDR3 coding sequence is TGTGCCAGCAGTTTATTCCAACTGAGAGGGAAGAACACTGAAGCTTTCTTT. This chain joins TRBV12-3 or TRBV12-4 and TRBJ1-1; D gene unclear. Trimming removed 2 bases from V and 1 base from J, with 17 bases in between. This CDR3 has 17 amino acids.

This clonotype was picked up many times. The genes are TRBV27 and TRBJ1-1; D is ambiguous. Germline V gene data show CDR1 as MNHEY and CDR2 as SMNVEV (reference sequence). The CDR3 extends over 14 amino acids. V gave up 5 bases and J gave up 0 bases, with 10 bases separating them. CDR3: CASSRAALNTEAFF. CDR3 nucleotides: TGTGCCAGCAGTAGGGCGGCCCTGAACACTGAAGCTTTCTTT.

The J gene is TRBJ2-4, the V gene TRBV30; 10 nucleotides match TRBD2. The CDR3 is 14 amino acids. Germline V gene data show CDR1 as GTSNPN and CDR2 as SVGIG (reference sequence). V was clipped by 3 bases and J by 8 bases; unmatched bases: 7. The CDR3 bases are TGTGCCTGGAGCCCTAGCGGGAGAGGAGACATTCAGTACTTC. This codes for CAWSPSGRGDIQYF. The variable domain in full, completed from reference TRBV30 and TRBJ2-4, reads SQTIHQWPATLVQPVGSPLSLECTVEGTSNPNLYWYRQAAGRGLQLLFYSVGIGQISSEVPQNLSASRPQDRQFILSSKKLLLSDSGFYLCAWSPSGRGDIQYFGAGTRLSVL.

In this sample, this clonotype turned up a few times. The genes are TRBV7-9 and TRBJ2-1, with 7 bases that match TRBD2. Trimming removed 0 bases from V and 12 bases from J; junction bases left unmatched: 11. CDR3 length: 15 amino acids. Germline loops: CDR1 SEHNR, CDR2 FQNEAQ (reference sequence). This chain's CDR3 is CASSLAGGPFVGQFF. In DNA form, the CDR3 reads TGTGCCAGCAGCTTAGCGGGAGGGCCCTTTGTTGGGCAGTTCTTC.

This rearrangement joins TRBV5-1 to TRBJ2-1, with 11 bases matching TRBD2. Germline lookup yields CDR1 SGHRS and CDR2 YFSETQ. V lost 0 bases to trimming and J lost 8 bases; unmatched junction nucleotides: 16. The CDR3 has 19 amino acids. The CDR3 loop reads CASSLGRLAGTFTSDEQFF. The CDR3 nucleotides read TGCGCCAGCAGCTTGGGACGACTAGCGGGAACTTTTACATCCGATGAGCAGTTCTTC.

This rearrangement joins TRBV11-1 to TRBJ2-3, with 7 bases matching TRBD2. The CDR3 runs to 14 residues. CDR1 SGHAT and CDR2 FQDESV come from the germline V gene (reference sequence). Germline trimming cut 5 bases from V and 9 bases from J; bases unmatched to any gene: 11. CDR3 coding DNA: TGTGCCAGCAGCGCCCTGAGCGGGATAGGGACGCAGTATTTT. This translates into CASSALSGIGTQYF. Supplemented by reference TRBV11-1 and TRBJ2-3, the full variable domain reads EAEVAQSPRYKITEKSQAVAFWCDPISGHATLYWYRQILGQGPELLVQFQDESVVDDSQLPKDRFSAERLKGVDSTLKIQPAELGDSAMYLCASSALSGIGTQYFGPGTRLTVL.

The table lists this clonotype with many counts. The J gene is TRBJ1-2, the V gene TRBV20-1; weak D call: TRBD1 (6 bases). The CDR3 contains 12 residues. Trimming took 4 bases from V and 7 from J, leaving 13 bases between them. The germline gives CDR1 DFQATT, CDR2 SNEGSKA (reference sequence). The CDR3 DNA reads TGCAGTGCTATCACAGGGAAAACTGGCTACACCTTC. It codes for CSAITGKTGYTF.

The V call is TRBV7-2, the J call TRBJ2-7; 12 bases align to TRBD2. CDR1 is SGHTA and CDR2 is FQGNSA in the germline V gene. The CDR3 extends over 16 amino acids. With 2 bases clipped from V and 4 bases from J, the junction kept 6 bases outside the gene matches. CDR3 residues: CASSLLLAGGLYEQYF. The DNA of the CDR3 is TGTGCCAGCAGCTTATTACTAGCGGGAGGTCTATACGAGCAGTACTTC.

The rearrangement joins TRBV4-3 to TRBJ2-3; unclear D gene. There are 14 residues in the CDR3. V was pared by 0 bases and J by 6 bases, with 10 bases between. Germline-derived CDR1 and CDR2 are LGHNA and YSLEER. The CDR3 protein is CASSQDDRADTQYF. In nucleotides, the CDR3 is TGCGCCAGCAGCCAAGATGACCGAGCCGATACGCAGTATTTT.

The sample holds a few counts of this clonotype. The V and J genes are TRBV15 and TRBJ2-5; perhaps TRBD2 as D (6 bases). The CDR3 covers 17 residues. Looked up from germline, CDR1 is LNHNV and CDR2 is YYDKDF (reference sequence). The V gene lost 1 base and the J gene lost 2 bases, with 17 bases spanning the gap. The CDR3 sequence: CATSRVKGSSVQETQYF. The CDR3 DNA is TGTGCCACCAGCAGAGTCAAGGGTTCTAGCGTGCAAGAGACCCAGTACTTC.

This clonotype was detected a few times. The chain employs TRBV6-1 and TRBJ2-3, with TRBD1 identical over 8 bases. Germline CDR1 MNHNS, CDR2 SASEGT. V shed 6 bases, J shed 1 base, and the junction held 3 bases outside the gene matches. This CDR3 region has 14 residues. This CDR3 is CASRKDRGTDTQYF. The CDR3 DNA reads as TGTGCCAGCAGGAAGGACAGGGGCACAGATACGCAGTATTTT.

The chain is built from TRBV30 and TRBJ2-7, with TRBD1 matching over 11 bases. The V segment lost 2 bases and the J segment 2 bases; nucleotides outside the gene matches: 5. Looked up from germline, CDR1 is GTSNPN and CDR2 is SVGIG (reference sequence). The CDR3 runs to 15 residues. The chain's CDR3 is CAWSLGQGAPYEQYF. CDR3 DNA sequence: TGTGCCTGGAGTCTTGGACAGGGGGCTCCCTACGAGCAGTACTTC.

This clonotype was recorded many times. The chain carries TRBV7-9 and TRBJ2-7; D is undetermined. The CDR3 covers 13 residues. V lost 1 base and J lost 6, with 10 bases in between. Germline V lookup: CDR1 SEHNR, CDR2 FQNEAQ (reference sequence). CDR3 protein: CASSLDSGAEQYF. For the CDR3, the DNA is TGTGCCAGCAGCTTAGATTCGGGTGCCGAGCAGTACTTC.

The chain is built from TRBV18 and TRBJ1-3, with 8 positions matching TRBD1. Per the germline V gene, CDR1 is KGHSH and CDR2 is LQKENI. V trimming: 3 bases; J trimming: 0 bases; junction bases outside the gene matches: 4. The CDR3 length is 16 residues. CDR3 DNA: TGTGCCAGCTCACCCCGACAGGGGAGCTCTGGAAACACCATATATTTT. It translates to CASSPRQGSSGNTIYF.

This clonotype was observed many times. The chain is built from TRBV30 and TRBJ2-1; TRBD1 matches 11 bases. This CDR3 is 15 amino acids long. Germline assignment: CDR1 GTSNPN and CDR2 SVGIG (reference sequence). V was pared by 3 bases and J by 3 bases, with 4 bases of the junction left unmatched. The CDR3 loop is CAWRGDRGDYNEQFF. The CDR3 DNA reads as TGTGCCTGGAGAGGGGACAGGGGGGACTACAATGAGCAGTTCTTC.